The entry below describes one T cell receptor (beta chain). This record belongs to a study of T cell changes during pregnancy in multiple sclerosis. Germline V gene data show CDR1 as SGHTS and CDR2 as YDEGEE. The CDR3 totals 11 residues. V shed 0 bases and J shed 9 bases, with 7 bases lying between them. The table came from immunoSEQ multiplex PCR; TCRdb's copy has only in-frame clones and leaves some out. The sample includes 30,000 to 35,000 clones, 70% to 90% of them seen just once. The gene calls are TRBV5-8 and TRBJ2-7, with D unresolved. This clonotype was obtained from a female donor with multiple sclerosis, enrolled in a pregnancy study. Source: CD8+ T cells from peripheral blood mononuclear cells, taken before pregnancy. CDR3 sequence (DNA): TGTGCCAGCAGCTTGGGACTCGGGCAGTACTTC. Translation gives CASSLGLGQYF.